The 24 T cell receptor beta chains presented below share a single source sample, sequenced in a study of cytomegalovirus exposure and HLA in healthy donors. 13 Jbeta primers and 60 Vbeta primers were used for the PCR. Libraries were prepared by immunoSEQ multiplex PCR; TCRdb keeps only in-frame clonotypes and omits some of them. The sample has 150,000 to 200,000 clones; roughly 13% are singletons. The sequencing input was PBMCs. The receptors were sampled from a man aged 45 to 65 in good health and CMV-seropositive.

This clone showed up just a few times. The V gene is TRBV11-2, the J gene TRBJ2-7; TRBD1 matches at 7 bases. The germline gives CDR1 SGHAT, CDR2 FQNNGV. The CDR3 has 14 amino acids. Germline trimming cut 4 bases from V and 7 bases from J; bases unmatched to any gene: 10. This CDR3 reads CASSWGTVQGEQYV. The CDR3 nucleotides are TGTGCCAGCAGCTGGGGGACAGTCCAGGGAGAGCAGTACGTC.

The chain is built from TRBV5-1 and TRBJ1-6; 7 bases agree with TRBD1. Germline values: CDR1 SGHRS, CDR2 YFSETQ. The CDR3 has 15 residues. Trimming at V came to 0 bases and at J to 9 bases, leaving 6 bases not matched to a gene. CDR3 nucleotide sequence: TGCGCCAGCAGCTTGGGAGGACAGGAACCTTCACCCCTCCACTTT. Its translation is CASSLGGQEPSPLHF.

This sequence joins TRBV7-9 and TRBJ2-5; 7 nucleotides match TRBD1. The CDR3 runs to 14 residues. Germline trimming cut 1 base from V and 6 bases from J; bases unmatched to any gene: 5. Germline CDR1 reads SEHNR; CDR2 reads FQNEAQ (reference sequence). The CDR3 coding sequence is TGTGCCAGCAGCTTAGAGAACAGGGGAAAGACCCAGTACTTC. It translates to CASSLENRGKTQYF.

This clone was found a few times. The rearrangement uses TRBV18 and TRBJ2-3, with 11 bases fitting TRBD2. The CDR3 has 16 residues. In germline, CDR1 is KGHSH, CDR2 LQKENI. The junction had 9 bases not matched to a gene; V was cut back by 6 bases and J by 4 bases. Here the CDR3 DNA reads TGTGCCAGCTCTAGTCCTAGCGGGGGGTCCGCAGATACGCAGTATTTT. This encodes CASSSPSGGSADTQYF.

The chain is built from TRBV25-1 and TRBJ2-3; TRBD1 matches 7 bases. The CDR3 loop spans 14 amino acids. V lost 6 bases, J lost 0 bases, and 3 bases stayed unmatched. Germline CDR1 and CDR2: MGHDK and SYGVNS. CDR3 amino acids: CASREQGSTDTQYF. The CDR3 coding sequence is TGTGCCAGCAGAGAACAGGGGAGCACAGATACGCAGTATTTT.

The chain combines TRBV11-3 with TRBJ2-7; TRBD1 aligns across 8 bases. Unmatched junction bases numbered 10, after V lost 5 bases and J lost 7 bases. The CDR3 runs to 14 residues. In germline, CDR1 is SGHNT, CDR2 YENEEA. CDR3 in DNA: TGTGCCAGCAGCAAACTTGGACAGGGCTATGAGCAGTACTTC. Protein sequence: CASSKLGQGYEQYF.

This clone was seen a few times. The rearrangement joins TRBV2 to TRBJ2-7; the D gene is possibly TRBD1 (5 bases). The CDR3 runs 13 residues. V lost 4 bases, J lost 3 bases, and 10 bases lay in between. The germline gives CDR1 SNHLY, CDR2 FYNNEI. CDR3 region: CASSGDSLYEQYF. CDR3 DNA: TGTGCCAGCAGTGGCGACAGCCTCTACGAGCAGTACTTC.

The V and J genes are TRBV7-2 and TRBJ1-6; perhaps TRBD1 as D (5 bases). The CDR3 totals 16 residues. CDR1 and CDR2 (germline): SGHTA, FQGNSA. V lost 2 bases and J 9 bases, leaving 17 bases between the germline ends. CDR3 coding DNA: TGTGCCAGCAGCTTAAACGCCAGGGTTGGTGGTTCACCCCTCCACTTT. Its protein is CASSLNARVGGSPLHF.

CDR3 in amino acids: CASSQGPPGEPQETQYF. In DNA form, the CDR3 reads TGTGCCAGCAGCCAAGGACCCCCGGGGGAGCCCCAAGAGACCCAGTACTTC. The chain recombines TRBV4-2 with TRBJ2-5; tentative D call: TRBD2 (6 bases). Germline V gene data show CDR1 as LGHNA and CDR2 as YNFKEQ. The CDR3 covers 17 residues. Trimming took 1 base from V and 1 from J, leaving 16 bases between them.

The chain employs TRBV5-8 and TRBJ2-2; 7 bases agree with TRBD1. Germline lookup yields CDR1 SGHTS and CDR2 YDEGEE. V lost 4 bases, J lost 6 bases, and 9 bases stayed unmatched. CDR3 length equals 15 residues. The CDR3 DNA reads as TGTGCCAGCAGCCTAAGGACAGGATTGGCCGGGGAGCTGTTTTTT. Its protein product is CASSLRTGLAGELFF.

The V gene is TRBV7-2, the J gene TRBJ2-2, with 9 nucleotides matching TRBD1. CDR3 length: 15 residues. V was pared by 2 bases and J by 5 bases, with 3 bases of the junction left unmatched. CDR1 is SGHTA, CDR2 FQGNSA, per germline. The CDR3 coding sequence is TGTGCCAGCAGCTTAACAGGGGGCGAGACCGGGGAGCTGTTTTTT. Protein product: CASSLTGGETGELFF. The whole variable domain, remainder taken from reference TRBV7-2 and TRBJ2-2, is GAGVSQSPSNKVTEKGKDVELRCDPISGHTALYWYRQSLGQGLEFLIYFQGNSAPDKSGLPSDRFSAERTGGSVSTLTIQRTQQEDSAVYLCASSLTGGETGELFFGEGSRLTVL.

This clone came up a few times. The genes are TRBV11-2 and TRBJ2-7; D is perhaps TRBD2 (5 bases). From germline, CDR1 is SGHAT and CDR2 FQNNGV. With 4 bases removed from V and 6 bases from J, the gap between germline ends came to 13 bases. CDR3 length: 13 amino acids. This CDR3 reads CASSSSEGLEQYF. The DNA for the CDR3 is TGTGCCAGCAGCTCTAGTGAGGGCCTCGAGCAGTACTTC.

CDR3 nucleotide sequence: TGCGCCAGCAGCTTGGCCAGGGGAAACCAAGAGACCCAGTACTTC. This codes for CASSLARGNQETQYF. J is TRBJ2-5 and V is TRBV5-1, with D possibly being TRBD1 (6 bases). Trimming removed 0 bases at V and 0 bases at J, with 9 bases between. There are 15 residues in the CDR3. Germline V gives CDR1 SGHRS, CDR2 YFSETQ. Drawing the rest from reference TRBV5-1 and TRBJ2-5, the complete variable domain is KAGVTQTPRYLIKTRGQQVTLSCSPISGHRSVSWYQQTPGQGLQFLFEYFSETQRNKGNFPGRFSGRQFSNSRSEMNVSTLELGDSALYLCASSLARGNQETQYFGPGTRLLVL.

The chain has TRBV6-7 and TRBJ1-6; TRBD1 is a possible D gene (6 bases). TRBV6-7 falls under the ORF class, with uncertain function. V lost 5 bases to trimming and J lost 9 bases, with 20 bases between them. CDR3 length: 16 residues. CDR3 sequence (DNA): TGTGCCAGCAGTGGGAACAGGGAGGGAGTTGGTTCACCCCTCCACTTT. Translation: CASSGNREGVGSPLHF.

The chain joins TRBV6-5 to TRBJ2-1; the D is unclear. V lost 0 bases, J lost 4 bases, and 4 bases lay in between. Germline lookup yields CDR1 MNHEY and CDR2 SVGAGI. This CDR3 is built from 13 residues. The CDR3, as DNA: TGTGCCAGCAGTTACTCTACTTACAATGAGCAGTTCTTC. Its protein product is CASSYSTYNEQFF.

This sequence joins TRBV7-2 and TRBJ2-5; tentatively, D is TRBD2 (5 bases). V shed 5 bases and J shed 5 bases, with 15 bases lying between them. The CDR3 is 14 amino acids. Germline V gene sequence: CDR1 SGHTA, CDR2 FQGNSA. Here the CDR3 DNA reads TGTGCCAGCAGCCTGGACTTGAGCCGGGAGACCCAGTACTTC. It is translated as CASSLDLSRETQYF.

V is TRBV7-8 and J is TRBJ1-1, with 8 nucleotides matching TRBD1. The length of the CDR3 is 16 residues. V dropped 5 bases and J dropped 1; count of bases not matched to a gene: 9. Germline assignment: CDR1 SGHVS and CDR2 FQNEAQ. CDR3 in amino acids: CASSITTRGRNTEAFF. The CDR3 DNA reads as TGTGCCAGCAGCATAACCACCAGGGGGCGGAACACTGAAGCTTTCTTT.

This clone appeared a few times. V and J are TRBV6-5 and TRBJ2-2; 11 bases are a match to TRBD2. Germline V CDR1 and CDR2: MNHEY, SVGAGI. V gave up 5 bases and J gave up 1 base; unmatched junction bases: 0. This CDR3 spans 15 amino acids. The CDR3 region has the DNA TGTGCCAGCAGTCTAGCGGGGGGGAACACCGGGGAGCTGTTTTTT. Protein: CASSLAGGNTGELFF.

This clone appeared a few times. The chain carries TRBV4-2 and TRBJ2-6; D possibly corresponds to TRBD1 (5 bases). This CDR3 spans 19 amino acids. V was shortened by 0 bases and J by 0 bases, with 15 bases between the two germline ends. CDR1 LGHNA and CDR2 YNFKEQ come from the germline V gene. The CDR3 DNA follows: TGTGCCAGCAGCCAAGAGTTGGTGGGGCGGAACTCTGGGGCCAACGTCCTGACTTTC. As protein: CASSQELVGRNSGANVLTF.

The gene calls are TRBV5-1 and TRBJ1-1, with D tentatively TRBD1 (6 bases). The CDR3 extends over 14 amino acids. Trimming left V 2 bases short and J 4 bases short, with 12 bases between. Germline values: CDR1 SGHRS, CDR2 YFSETQ. CDR3 loop: CASSLTGQSTEAFF. DNA for the CDR3: TGCGCCAGCAGCTTAACAGGACAGAGCACTGAAGCTTTCTTT.

The chain couples TRBV7-2 to TRBJ2-1; D not resolved. The CDR3 loop spans 15 amino acids. Trimming cost V 1 base and J 0 bases, with 7 bases left between them. CDR1 SGHTA and CDR2 FQGNSA come from the germline V gene. The CDR3 spells CASSLDSSSYNEQFF. In DNA, the CDR3 is TGTGCCAGCAGCTTAGACAGCAGCTCCTACAATGAGCAGTTCTTC.

This sequence joins TRBV2 and TRBJ1-5; no clear D. Trimming took off 6 bases at V and 2 bases at J, with 11 bases between the two ends. CDR3 length equals 14 residues. Germline CDR1 is SNHLY and CDR2 is FYNNEI. The CDR3 here is CASSTVFGNQPQHF. Written as DNA, the CDR3 is TGTGCCAGCAGCACAGTCTTTGGCAATCAGCCCCAGCATTTT.

This clone was detected a few times. The gene calls are TRBV28 and TRBJ2-5; 11 bases map to TRBD1. The CDR3 runs to 15 residues. J was trimmed by 10 bases and V by 3 bases; bases with no gene match: 10. Germline V CDR1 and CDR2: MDHEN, SYDVKM. The DNA for the CDR3 is TGTGCCAGCAGTTTCCCCGGGACAGGGGGAAATGACCAGTACTTC. This translates into CASSFPGTGGNDQYF.

This clone was seen a handful of times. The rearrangement joins TRBV5-4 to TRBJ2-1, with a weak D call TRBD1 (6 bases). Trimming left V 4 bases short and J 7 bases short, with 12 bases between. This CDR3 contains 13 residues. The V gene's germline CDR1 is SGHNT and CDR2 YYREEE (reference sequence). The CDR3 DNA is TGTGCCAGCAGCCAAGACCAGGGGAATGAGCAGTTCTTC. Translating it yields CASSQDQGNEQFF.